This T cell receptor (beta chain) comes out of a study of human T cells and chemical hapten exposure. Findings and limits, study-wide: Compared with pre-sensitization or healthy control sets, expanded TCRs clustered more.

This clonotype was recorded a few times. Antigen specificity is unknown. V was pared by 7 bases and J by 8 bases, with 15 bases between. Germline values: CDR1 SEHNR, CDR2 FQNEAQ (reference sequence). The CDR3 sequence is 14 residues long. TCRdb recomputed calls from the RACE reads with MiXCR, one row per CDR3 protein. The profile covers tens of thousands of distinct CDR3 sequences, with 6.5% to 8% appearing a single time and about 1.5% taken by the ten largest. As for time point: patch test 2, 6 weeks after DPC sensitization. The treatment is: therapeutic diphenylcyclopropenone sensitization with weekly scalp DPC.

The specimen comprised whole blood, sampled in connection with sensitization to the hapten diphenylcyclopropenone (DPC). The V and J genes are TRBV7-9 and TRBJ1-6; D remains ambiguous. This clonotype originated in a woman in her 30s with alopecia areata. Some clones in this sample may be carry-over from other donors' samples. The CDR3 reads CASIPSGRDSPLHF. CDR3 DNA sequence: TGTGCCAGCATCCCTTCCGGGAGGGATTCACCCCTCCACTTT.